This T cell receptor beta chain appears in the sequencing data of a study of T cell responses to AZD1222 COVID-19 vaccine. V gave up 3 bases and J gave up 6 bases, with 7 bases separating them. The CDR3 totals 12 residues. Germline CDR1 and CDR2: WNHNN and SYGVQD (reference sequence). With respect to this clone: The same CDR3 arises from other DNA sequences in this sample as well.

Here immunoSEQ multiplex PCR was the method, and the copy in TCRdb shows in-frame clones only, minus some. Of 130,000 to 150,000 clones in the sample, approximately 86% are singletons; the top ten hold around 5.1%. The sequence came from an adult who received the AZD1222 COVID-19 vaccine. The chain links TRBV10-1 to TRBJ2-3; D remains ambiguous. Sequences were derived from peripheral blood, sampled 28 days after the second AZD1222 dose. CDR3 region: CASSDRKDTQYF. CDR3 bases: TGCGCCAGCAGTGATAGGAAGGATACGCAGTATTTT.